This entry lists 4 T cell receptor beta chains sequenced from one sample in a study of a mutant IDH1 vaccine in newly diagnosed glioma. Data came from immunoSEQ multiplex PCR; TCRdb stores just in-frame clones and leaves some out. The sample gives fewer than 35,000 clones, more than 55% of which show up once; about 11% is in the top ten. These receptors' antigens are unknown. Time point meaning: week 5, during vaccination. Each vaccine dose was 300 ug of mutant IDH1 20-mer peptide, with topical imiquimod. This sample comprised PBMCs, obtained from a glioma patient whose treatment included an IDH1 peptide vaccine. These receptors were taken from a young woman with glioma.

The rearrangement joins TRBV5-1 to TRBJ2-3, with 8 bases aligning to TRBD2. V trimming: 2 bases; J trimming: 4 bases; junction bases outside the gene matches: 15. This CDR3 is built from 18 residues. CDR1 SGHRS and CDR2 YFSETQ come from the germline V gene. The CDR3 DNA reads TGCGCCAGCAGCTTTGGAGTGGGGAGCGGGAGTAGATCAGATACGCAGTATTTT. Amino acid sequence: CASSFGVGSGSRSDTQYF.

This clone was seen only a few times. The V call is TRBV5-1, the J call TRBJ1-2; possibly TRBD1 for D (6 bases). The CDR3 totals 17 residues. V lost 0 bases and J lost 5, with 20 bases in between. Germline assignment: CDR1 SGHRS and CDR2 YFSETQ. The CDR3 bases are TGCGCCAGCAGCTTGGGGTCGGGACAAGGAGGTGTTTATGGCTACACCTTC. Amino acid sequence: CASSLGSGQGGVYGYTF.

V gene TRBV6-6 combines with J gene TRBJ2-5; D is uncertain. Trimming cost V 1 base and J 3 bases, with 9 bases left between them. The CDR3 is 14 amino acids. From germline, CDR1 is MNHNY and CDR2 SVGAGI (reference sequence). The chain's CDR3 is CASSYYDREETQYF. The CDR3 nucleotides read TGTGCCAGCAGTTACTACGACCGCGAAGAGACCCAGTACTTC.

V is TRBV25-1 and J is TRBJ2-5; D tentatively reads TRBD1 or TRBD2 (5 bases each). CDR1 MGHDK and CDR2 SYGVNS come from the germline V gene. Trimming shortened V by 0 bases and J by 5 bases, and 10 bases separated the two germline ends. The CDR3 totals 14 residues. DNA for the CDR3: TGTGCCAGCAGTGAATACCGGGACCGGGAGACCCAGTACTTC. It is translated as CASSEYRDRETQYF.